This TCR beta chain was profiled in a study of post-analysis software for immune sequencing data. Study as a whole: Patients had relapsing-remitting, secondary progressive or progressive-relapsing multiple sclerosis; some lacked subtype.

General study points: Controls showed significantly higher normalized Chao1 diversity than did multiple sclerosis patients. Among 5 or 6 TRBV segments more frequent in patients than controls were TRBV5-6, TRBV5-1 and TRBV20-1.

V gave up 0 bases and J gave up 4 bases; unmatched junction bases: 4. The CDR3 is made up of 15 amino acids. CDR1 SGHRS and CDR2 YFSETQ come from the germline V gene. With respect to this clonotype: What it binds is unknown.

TCR beta libraries were prepared from cDNA with unique molecular identifiers. Approximately 500,000 cDNA molecules were recovered from an input of about 1 to 10 million T cells. TCRdb reprocessed the PCR reads with MiXCR, giving one entry per CDR3 protein. The table has about 820,000 distinct CDR3 sequences, under 70% seen once; the top ten hold approximately 4.2%. Sequencing used blood. The sequence was obtained from a girl aged 10 to 17 with multiple sclerosis. The chain couples TRBV5-1 to TRBJ2-1; 7 bases line up with TRBD2. In DNA, the CDR3 is TGCGCCAGCAGCTTGGATCTAGCGGCTTACAATGAGCAGTTCTTC. It specifies CASSLDLAAYNEQFF.